A single sample gave rise to the 27 T cell receptor beta chains below, sequenced in a study of cytomegalovirus exposure and HLA in healthy donors. Vbeta (60) and Jbeta (13) primers were used in the PCR. The assay was immunoSEQ multiplex PCR, and TCRdb's table has in-frame clones only and misses some. The repertoire has over 65,000 clones, roughly four fifths of them found once; the top ten carry just under 7.5%. Material for sequencing was PBMCs. The receptors originated from a woman aged 25 to 39 in good health and CMV-seropositive.

The chain employs TRBV29-1 and TRBJ1-1; D is ambiguous. Germline V gene data show CDR1 as SQVTM and CDR2 as ANQGSEA. Between the trimmed V and J ends, which lost 7 bases and 1 base, there was a span of 13 bases. The CDR3 consists of 13 residues. CDR3 nucleotide sequence: TGCAGCGCCCTCGGGAGTCCGAACACTGAAGCTTTCTTT. Translation gives CSALGSPNTEAFF.

The rearrangement uses TRBV5-1 and TRBJ1-2, with 9 bases identical to TRBD1. The CDR3 runs 13 residues. Germline loops: CDR1 SGHRS, CDR2 YFSETQ. V dropped 3 bases and J dropped 6; count of bases not matched to a gene: 3. The CDR3 here is CASSSGTGHGYTF. Written as DNA, the CDR3 is TGCGCCAGCAGCTCTGGGACAGGGCATGGCTACACCTTC.

The chain carries TRBV6-5 and TRBJ1-2; D is unresolved. Trimming removed 2 bases from V and 1 base from J, with 5 bases in between. CDR1 and CDR2 from the germline V gene are MNHEY and SVGAGI. This CDR3 spans 13 amino acids. The CDR3 nucleotides are TGTGCCAGCAGTTACGGAGTTAACTATGGCTACACCTTC. Translating it yields CASSYGVNYGYTF.

In this sample, this clone turned up a few times. The V and J genes are TRBV11-3 and TRBJ1-4; D is possibly TRBD1 (5 bases). This CDR3 comprises 15 residues. Per the germline V gene, CDR1 is SGHNT and CDR2 is YENEEA. V lost 5 bases and J 7 bases, leaving 17 bases between the germline ends. The CDR3 DNA reads as TGTGCCAGCAGCCTGACGGTGGGGGGTGTTGAAAAACTGTTTTTT. Its protein product is CASSLTVGGVEKLFF.

This clone was observed a handful of times. V and J are TRBV29-1 and TRBJ2-5, with TRBD2 matching over 7 bases. The ends lost 2 bases at V and 5 bases at J; junction bases unmatched: 5. CDR1 is SQVTM and CDR2 is ANQGSEA in the germline V gene. This CDR3 is built from 13 residues. CDR3 sequence: CSVEWGGSETQYF. The CDR3 nucleotides are TGCAGCGTTGAATGGGGGGGTAGTGAGACCCAGTACTTC. Full variable domain (remainder filled in from reference TRBV29-1 and TRBJ2-5): SAVISQKPSRDICQRGTSLTIQCQVDSQVTMMFWYRQQPGQSLTLIATANQGSEATYESGFVIDKFPISRPNLTFSTLTVSNMSPEDSSIYLCSVEWGGSETQYFGPGTRLLVL.

The chain carries TRBV5-4 and TRBJ2-7, with 8 nucleotides matching TRBD2. Germline V CDR1 and CDR2: SGHNT, YYREEE (reference sequence). The V gene end was trimmed by 4 bases and the J gene end by 2 bases; junction bases not matched to a gene: 5. CDR3 length equals 14 residues. The CDR3 is CASSTGLVAYEQYF. The CDR3, as DNA: TGTGCCAGCAGCACGGGACTAGTGGCCTACGAGCAGTACTTC.

V and J are TRBV11-2 and TRBJ2-1; 10 bases fit TRBD2. Trimming at V came to 5 bases and at J to 7 bases, leaving 17 bases not matched to a gene. Germline V gene lookup returns CDR1 SGHAT and CDR2 FQNNGV. The CDR3 extends over 18 amino acids. The CDR3 loop is CASSLPRRSGRAGNEQFF. CDR3 in DNA: TGTGCCAGCAGCCTCCCTCGTCGGAGCGGGAGGGCCGGGAATGAGCAGTTCTTC.

The chain uses TRBV7-9 and TRBJ2-5, with a weak D call TRBD2 (5 bases). The germline gives CDR1 SEHNR, CDR2 FQNEAQ (reference sequence). The V and J ends lost 1 base and 5 bases respectively, with 20 bases between them. The CDR3 extends over 17 amino acids. The chain's CDR3 is CASSLVISEKGGETQYF. Written as DNA, the CDR3 is TGTGCCAGCAGCTTAGTAATTTCAGAAAAAGGAGGCGAGACCCAGTACTTC.

This clone is medium-sized (0.01 to 0.1%) in the sample. V usage is TRBV5-4 and J usage is TRBJ1-2; 9 bases match TRBD1. The J segment lost 2 bases and the V segment lost 1 base, leaving 3 bases of the junction unmatched. The CDR3 runs to 15 residues. Per germline, CDR1 SGHNT and CDR2 YYREEE (reference sequence). CDR3 bases: TGTGCCAGCAGCTTGAGGGGACAGGGAAACTATGGCTACACCTTC. It specifies CASSLRGQGNYGYTF.

The gene calls are TRBV19 and TRBJ1-2, with TRBD1 as a possible D gene (5 bases). The CDR3 sequence is 14 residues long. Between the trimmed V and J ends, which lost 6 bases and 2 bases, there was a span of 13 bases. Germline CDR1 LNHDA, CDR2 SQIVND (reference sequence). The CDR3 reads CASSLSGGNYGYTF. DNA of the CDR3: TGTGCCAGTAGCCTAAGTGGGGGGAACTATGGCTACACCTTC.

The table lists this clone with a count of one. The chain links TRBV6-5 to TRBJ1-6; the D is unclear. This CDR3 comprises 13 residues. The germline CDR1 and CDR2 sequences are MNHEY and SVGAGI. Trimming stripped 6 bases from V and 8 bases from J, with 11 bases between. CDR3 amino acids: CASRGGVDSPLHF. CDR3 in DNA: TGTGCCAGCAGGGGCGGGGTGGATTCACCCCTCCACTTT.

The chain employs TRBV5-4 and TRBJ1-2; D is possibly TRBD1 (5 bases). This CDR3 contains 15 residues. Germline CDR1 is SGHNT and CDR2 is YYREEE (reference sequence). V was pared by 1 base and J by 7 bases, with 17 bases between. For the CDR3, the DNA is TGTGCCAGCAGCTTGTGGAGCAGGGCCGCCGGTGGCTACACCTTC. Amino acid sequence: CASSLWSRAAGGYTF.

Sample share makes this clone medium-sized (0.01 to 0.1%). The chain employs TRBV5-1 and TRBJ1-3, with D tentatively TRBD1 (5 bases). This CDR3 region has 16 residues. Germline CDR1 is SGHRS and CDR2 is YFSETQ. With 4 bases removed from V and 0 bases from J, the gap between germline ends came to 14 bases. CDR3 DNA: TGCGCCAGCAGCACGACAGTGACGAGCTCTGGAAACACCATATATTTT. Translated, it gives CASSTTVTSSGNTIYF.

The chain has TRBV14 and TRBJ1-4, with D possibly being TRBD1 (5 bases). Germline V lookup: CDR1 SGHDN, CDR2 FVKESK. V was pared by 0 bases and J by 6 bases, with 17 bases between. The CDR3 is made up of 17 amino acids. This chain's CDR3 is CASSQDRVPLDDEKLFF. The CDR3 DNA sequence: TGTGCCAGCAGCCAAGACAGGGTCCCACTGGATGATGAAAAACTGTTTTTT.

CDR3 sequence (DNA): TGTGCCAGCAGTCCCTTCTTGGATACGCAGTATTTT. Protein product: CASSPFLDTQYF. The V and J genes are TRBV28 and TRBJ2-3; D is ambiguous. Germline loops: CDR1 MDHEN, CDR2 SYDVKM. V lost 5 bases and J 6 bases, leaving 9 bases between the germline ends. The CDR3 runs 12 residues.

The rearrangement joins TRBV7-3 to TRBJ2-7; the match to TRBD2 covers 10 bases. Germline CDR1 SGHTA, CDR2 FQGTGA. The CDR3 is 15 residues long. V was pared by 2 bases and J by 3 bases, with 4 bases of the junction left unmatched. CDR3 residues: CASSLFPSGSYEQYF. The CDR3 DNA is TGTGCCAGCAGCTTATTCCCTAGCGGGAGCTACGAGCAGTACTTC.

The chain uses TRBV27 and TRBJ1-1; D is perhaps TRBD1 (5 bases). CDR3 size: 16 residues. Looked up from germline, CDR1 is MNHEY and CDR2 is SMNVEV (reference sequence). Trimming removed 2 bases at V and 0 bases at J, with 13 bases between. CDR3 protein: CASSLRGVGMNTEAFF. Here the CDR3 DNA reads TGTGCCAGCAGTTTACGGGGGGTCGGGATGAACACTGAAGCTTTCTTT.

The CDR3 region is CASSNLRAGVETQYF. As DNA, the CDR3 is TGTGCCAGCAGTAACCTTCGGGCAGGGGTAGAGACCCAGTACTTC. V is TRBV6-6 and J is TRBJ2-5; D is possibly TRBD1 (6 bases). Germline V gene data show CDR1 as MNHNY and CDR2 as SVGAGI (reference sequence). The CDR3 length is 15 residues. V lost 5 bases and J 4 bases, leaving 17 bases between the germline ends.

Comment on this clone: A junction end diverges from the germline sequence, so it may reflect a read error. The chain employs TRBV2 and TRBJ2-4, with TRBD1 matching 9 bases. The CDR3 extends over 14 amino acids. CDR1 SNHLY and CDR2 FYNNEI come from the germline V gene. The CDR3 is CASVGTGMAPIIHF. In nucleotides, the CDR3 is TGTGCCAGCGTGGGGACAGGGATGGCCCCTATTATACACTTC.

The chain carries TRBV6-6 and TRBJ2-1; D may be TRBD1 (5 bases). Germline CDR1 MNHNY, CDR2 SVGAGI (reference sequence). V was pared by 4 bases and J by 4 bases, with 17 bases between. The CDR3 spans 16 residues. CDR3 loop: CASSSVEGAAYNEQFF. The CDR3 nucleotides read TGTGCCAGCAGTTCAGTAGAAGGGGCGGCATACAATGAGCAGTTCTTC.

This clone was observed a handful of times. The V and J genes are TRBV27 and TRBJ2-1; 10 bases fit TRBD2. Germline CDR1 reads MNHEY; CDR2 reads SMNVEV (reference sequence). J gave up 10 bases and V 6 bases, and 12 bases lay outside the gene matches. The length of the CDR3 is 15 residues. The CDR3 region has the DNA TGTGCCAGCAGCAGGACTAGCGGCTTTGTTGGGGAGCAGTTCTTC. This codes for CASSRTSGFVGEQFF.

The V call is TRBV7-9, the J call TRBJ1-3; D remains unclear. V lost 5 bases, J lost 0 bases, and 14 bases lay in between. Per germline, CDR1 SEHNR and CDR2 FQNEAQ (reference sequence). The CDR3 is made up of 16 amino acids. CDR3 region: CASSEGGTSSGNTIYF. CDR3 coding DNA: TGTGCCAGCAGCGAGGGAGGCACGAGCTCTGGAAACACCATATATTTT.

The V call is TRBV7-9, the J call TRBJ2-1, with 9 bases matching TRBD1. The V gene's germline CDR1 is SEHNR and CDR2 FQNEAQ (reference sequence). The length of the CDR3 is 16 residues. V shed 4 bases, J shed 3 bases, and the junction held 7 bases outside the gene matches. The CDR3 nucleotides are TGTGCCAGCAGCTCCCCGCCGGGACAGGGCTACAATGAGCAGTTCTTC. As protein: CASSSPPGQGYNEQFF.

The chain carries TRBV29-1 and TRBJ1-1; D possibly corresponds to TRBD1 (5 bases). The germline V gene has CDR1 SQVTM and CDR2 ANQGSEA. The CDR3 sequence is 12 residues long. V was pared by 5 bases and J by 5 bases, with 12 bases between. The CDR3 is CSVPTGNTEAFF. The DNA of the CDR3 is TGCAGCGTTCCAACAGGAAATACTGAAGCTTTCTTT.

The chain links TRBV7-6 to TRBJ1-3; 9 nucleotides match TRBD1. Looked up from germline, CDR1 is SGHVS and CDR2 is FNYEAQ. J lost 8 bases, V lost 5 bases, and 13 bases had no gene match. This CDR3 contains 16 residues. The CDR3 region is CASSLSGTQGAHTIYF. The CDR3 DNA sequence: TGTGCCAGCAGCCTCTCGGGGACACAGGGGGCTCACACCATATATTTT.

Ten or more counts support this clone. The rearrangement joins TRBV5-1 to TRBJ2-2, with a possible D match to TRBD1 (5 bases). V was shortened by 1 base and J by 3 bases, with 16 bases between the two germline ends. This CDR3 region has 17 residues. The V gene's germline CDR1 is SGHRS and CDR2 YFSETQ. CDR3 residues: CASSLKSVQGHTGELFF. DNA for the CDR3: TGCGCCAGCAGCTTGAAGTCGGTTCAGGGTCACACCGGGGAGCTGTTTTTT.

The rearrangement uses TRBV4-2 and TRBJ2-1; 14 bases are a match to TRBD2. V was clipped by 5 bases and J by 8 bases; unmatched bases: 5. The germline V gene encodes CDR1 LGHNA and CDR2 YNFKEQ. The CDR3 totals 15 residues. CDR3 bases: TGTGCCAGCAGCGAGGGACTAGCGGGGGTGGATGAGCAGTTCTTC. Translation: CASSEGLAGVDEQFF.